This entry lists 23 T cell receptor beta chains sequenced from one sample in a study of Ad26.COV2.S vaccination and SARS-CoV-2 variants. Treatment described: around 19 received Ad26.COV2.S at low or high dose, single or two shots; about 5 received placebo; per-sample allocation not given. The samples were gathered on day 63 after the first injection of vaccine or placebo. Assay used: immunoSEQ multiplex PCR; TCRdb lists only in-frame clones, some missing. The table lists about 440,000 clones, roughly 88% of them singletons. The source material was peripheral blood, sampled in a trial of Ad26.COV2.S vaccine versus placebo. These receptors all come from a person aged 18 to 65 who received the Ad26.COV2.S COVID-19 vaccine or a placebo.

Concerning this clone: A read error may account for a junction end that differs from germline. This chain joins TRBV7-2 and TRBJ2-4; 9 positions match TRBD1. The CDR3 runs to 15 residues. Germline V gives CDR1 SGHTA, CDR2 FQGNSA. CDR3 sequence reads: CASSIALGQGYIQYF. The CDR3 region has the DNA TGTGCCAGCAGCATAGCCCTAGGACAGGGGTACATTCAGTACTTC.

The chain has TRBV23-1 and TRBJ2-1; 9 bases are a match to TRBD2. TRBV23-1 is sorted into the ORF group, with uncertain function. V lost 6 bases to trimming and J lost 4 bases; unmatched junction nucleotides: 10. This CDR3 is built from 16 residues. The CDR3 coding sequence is TGCGCCAGCAGGTCCCGCCTAGCGGGAATTTACAATGAGCAGTTCTTC. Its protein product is CASRSRLAGIYNEQFF.

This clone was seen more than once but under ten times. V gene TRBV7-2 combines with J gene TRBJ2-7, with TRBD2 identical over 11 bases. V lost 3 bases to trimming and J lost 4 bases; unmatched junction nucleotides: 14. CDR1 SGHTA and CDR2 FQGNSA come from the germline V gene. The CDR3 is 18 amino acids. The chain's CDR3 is CASSLGPSGRTTVYEQYF. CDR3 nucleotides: TGTGCCAGCAGCTTGGGGCCTAGCGGGAGGACGACGGTTTACGAGCAGTACTTC.

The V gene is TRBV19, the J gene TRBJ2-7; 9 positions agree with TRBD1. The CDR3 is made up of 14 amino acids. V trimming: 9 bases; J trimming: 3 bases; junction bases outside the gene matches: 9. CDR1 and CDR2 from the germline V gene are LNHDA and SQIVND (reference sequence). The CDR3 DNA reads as TGTGCCAGCCGTAGGACAGGGGAAGTCTACGAGCAGTACTTC. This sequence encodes CASRRTGEVYEQYF.

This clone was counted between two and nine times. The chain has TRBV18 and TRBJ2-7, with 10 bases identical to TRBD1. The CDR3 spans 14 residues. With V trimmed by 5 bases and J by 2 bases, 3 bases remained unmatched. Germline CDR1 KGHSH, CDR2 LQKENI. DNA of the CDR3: TGTGCCAGCTCAACGGGACAGGGGACCTACGAGCAGTACTTC. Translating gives CASSTGQGTYEQYF.

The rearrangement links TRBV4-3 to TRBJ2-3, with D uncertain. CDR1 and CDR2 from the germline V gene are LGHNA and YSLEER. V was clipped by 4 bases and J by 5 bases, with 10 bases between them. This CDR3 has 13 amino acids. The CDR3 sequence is CASSPTVRDTQYF. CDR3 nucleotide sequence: TGCGCCAGCAGCCCCACAGTGAGAGATACGCAGTATTTT.

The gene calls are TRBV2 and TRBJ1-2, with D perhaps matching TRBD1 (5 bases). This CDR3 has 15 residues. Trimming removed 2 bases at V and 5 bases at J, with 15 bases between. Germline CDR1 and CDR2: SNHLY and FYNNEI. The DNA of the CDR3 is TGTGCCAGCAGTGAAATGGGTCAGGGTGGGTATGGCTACACCTTC. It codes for CASSEMGQGGYGYTF. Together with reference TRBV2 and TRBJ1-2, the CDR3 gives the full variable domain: EPEVTQTPSHQVTQMGQEVILRCVPISNHLYFYWYRQILGQKVEFLVSFYNNEISEKSEIFDDQFSVERPDGSNFTLKIRSTKLEDSAMYFCASSEMGQGGYGYTFGSGTRLTVV.

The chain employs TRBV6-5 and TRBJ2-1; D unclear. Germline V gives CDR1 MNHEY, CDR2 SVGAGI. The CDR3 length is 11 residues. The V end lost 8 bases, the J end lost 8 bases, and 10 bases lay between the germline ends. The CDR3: CASVGLYEQFF. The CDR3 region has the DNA TGTGCCAGCGTCGGGCTCTATGAGCAGTTCTTC.

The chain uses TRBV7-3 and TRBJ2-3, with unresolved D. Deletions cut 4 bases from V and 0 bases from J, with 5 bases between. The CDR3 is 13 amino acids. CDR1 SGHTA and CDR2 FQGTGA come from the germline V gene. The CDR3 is CASSYGSTDTQYF. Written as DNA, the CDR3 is TGTGCCAGCAGCTACGGGAGCACAGATACGCAGTATTTT.

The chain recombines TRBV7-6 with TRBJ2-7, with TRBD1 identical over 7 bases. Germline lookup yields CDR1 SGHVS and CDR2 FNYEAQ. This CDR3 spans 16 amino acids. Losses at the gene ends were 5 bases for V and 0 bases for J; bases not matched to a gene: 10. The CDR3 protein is CASSAIDRASSYEQYF. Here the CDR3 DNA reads TGTGCCAGCAGCGCAATCGACAGGGCAAGCTCCTACGAGCAGTACTTC. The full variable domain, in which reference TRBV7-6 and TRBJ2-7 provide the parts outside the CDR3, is GAGVSQSPRYKVTKRGQDVALRCDPISGHVSLYWYRQALGQGPEFLTYFNYEAQQDKSGLPNDRFSAERPEGSISTLTIQRTEQRDSAMYRCASSAIDRASSYEQYFGPGTRLTVT.

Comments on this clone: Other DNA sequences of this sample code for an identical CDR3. CDR3 coding DNA: TGCAGCGTTCGGCTAGCGGGAGGAACAGATACGCAGTATTTT. Its protein is CSVRLAGGTDTQYF. The rearrangement joins TRBV29-1 to TRBJ2-3; TRBD2 agrees at 11 bases. Trimming cost V 5 bases and J 3 bases; bases outside gene matches: 4. CDR1 and CDR2 (germline): SQVTM, ANQGSEA. This CDR3 contains 14 residues.

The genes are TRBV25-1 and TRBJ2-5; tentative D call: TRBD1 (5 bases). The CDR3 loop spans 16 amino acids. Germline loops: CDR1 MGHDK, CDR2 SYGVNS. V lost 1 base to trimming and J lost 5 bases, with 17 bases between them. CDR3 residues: CASSESGRVLWETQYF. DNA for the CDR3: TGTGCCAGCAGTGAATCGGGCAGGGTGCTTTGGGAGACCCAGTACTTC.

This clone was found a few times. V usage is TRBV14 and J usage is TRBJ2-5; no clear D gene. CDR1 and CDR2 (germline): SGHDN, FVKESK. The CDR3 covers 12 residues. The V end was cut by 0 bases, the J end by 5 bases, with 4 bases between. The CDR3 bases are TGTGCCAGCAGCCAAGATGGCGAGACCCAGTACTTC. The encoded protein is CASSQDGETQYF. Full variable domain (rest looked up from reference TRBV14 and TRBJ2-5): EAGVTQFPSHSVIEKGQTVTLRCDPISGHDNLYWYRRVMGKEIKFLLHFVKESKQDESGMPNNRFLAERTGGTYSTLKVQPAELEDSGVYFCASSQDGETQYFGPGTRLLVL.

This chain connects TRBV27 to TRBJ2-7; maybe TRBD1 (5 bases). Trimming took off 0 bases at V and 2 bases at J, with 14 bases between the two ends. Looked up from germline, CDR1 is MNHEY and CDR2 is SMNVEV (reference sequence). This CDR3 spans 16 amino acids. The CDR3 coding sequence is TGTGCCAGCAGTTTATCGGCGGACACTTCACCCTACGAGCAGTACTTC. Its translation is CASSLSADTSPYEQYF.

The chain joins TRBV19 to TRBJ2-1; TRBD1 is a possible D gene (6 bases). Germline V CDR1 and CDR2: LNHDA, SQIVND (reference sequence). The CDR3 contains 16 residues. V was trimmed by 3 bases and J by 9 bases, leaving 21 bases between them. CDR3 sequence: CASSIGPGAPIFEQFF. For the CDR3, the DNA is TGTGCCAGTAGTATCGGACCAGGGGCTCCTATCTTTGAGCAGTTCTTC.

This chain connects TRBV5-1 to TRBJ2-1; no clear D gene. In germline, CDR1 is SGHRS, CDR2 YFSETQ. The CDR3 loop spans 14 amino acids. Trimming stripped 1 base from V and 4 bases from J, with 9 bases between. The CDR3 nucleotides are TGCGCCAGCAGCTTGATCCAGGCGTACAATGAGCAGTTCTTC. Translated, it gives CASSLIQAYNEQFF. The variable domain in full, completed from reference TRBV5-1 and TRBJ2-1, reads KAGVTQTPRYLIKTRGQQVTLSCSPISGHRSVSWYQQTPGQGLQFLFEYFSETQRNKGNFPGRFSGRQFSNSRSEMNVSTLELGDSALYLCASSLIQAYNEQFFGPGTRLTVL.

This CDR3 is CAISQGAGTGELFF. In nucleotides, the CDR3 is TGTGCCATCAGTCAGGGGGCGGGCACCGGGGAGCTGTTTTTT. The chain carries TRBV10-3 and TRBJ2-2; 8 positions agree with TRBD1. The CDR3 consists of 14 residues. V shed 5 bases, J shed 4 bases, and the junction held 3 bases outside the gene matches. Germline V gene lookup returns CDR1 ENHRY and CDR2 SYGVKD.

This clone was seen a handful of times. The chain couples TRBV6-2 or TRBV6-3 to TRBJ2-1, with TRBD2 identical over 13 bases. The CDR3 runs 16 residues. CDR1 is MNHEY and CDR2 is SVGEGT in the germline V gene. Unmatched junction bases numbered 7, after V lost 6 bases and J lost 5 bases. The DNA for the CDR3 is TGTGCCAGCAGCGGACTAGCGGGAGCCCCGGACAATGAGCAGTTCTTC. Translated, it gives CASSGLAGAPDNEQFF.

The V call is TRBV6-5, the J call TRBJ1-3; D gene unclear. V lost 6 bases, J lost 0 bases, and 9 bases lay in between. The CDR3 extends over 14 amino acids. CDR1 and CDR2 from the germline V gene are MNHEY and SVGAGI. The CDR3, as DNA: TGTGCCAGCAGCCTTGACCTCTCTGGAAACACCATATATTTT. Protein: CASSLDLSGNTIYF.

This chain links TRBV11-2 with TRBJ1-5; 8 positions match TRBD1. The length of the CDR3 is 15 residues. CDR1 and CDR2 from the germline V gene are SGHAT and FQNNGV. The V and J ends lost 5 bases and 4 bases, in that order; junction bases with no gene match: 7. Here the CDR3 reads CASSPDRGSNQPQHF. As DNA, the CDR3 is TGTGCCAGCAGCCCCGACAGGGGAAGTAATCAGCCCCAGCATTTT.

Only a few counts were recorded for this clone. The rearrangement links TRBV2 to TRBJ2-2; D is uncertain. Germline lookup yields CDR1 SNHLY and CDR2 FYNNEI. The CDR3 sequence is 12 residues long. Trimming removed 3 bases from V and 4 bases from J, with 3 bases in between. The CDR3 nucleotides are TGTGCCAGCAGTGAGGGCACCGGGGAGCTGTTTTTT. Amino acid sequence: CASSEGTGELFF.

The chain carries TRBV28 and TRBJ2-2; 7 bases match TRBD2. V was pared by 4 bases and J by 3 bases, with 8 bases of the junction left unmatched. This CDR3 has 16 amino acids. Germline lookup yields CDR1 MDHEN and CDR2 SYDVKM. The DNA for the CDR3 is TGTGCCAGCAGTTCCCCTGGCGGGAGCGACACCGGGGAGCTGTTTTTT. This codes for CASSSPGGSDTGELFF.

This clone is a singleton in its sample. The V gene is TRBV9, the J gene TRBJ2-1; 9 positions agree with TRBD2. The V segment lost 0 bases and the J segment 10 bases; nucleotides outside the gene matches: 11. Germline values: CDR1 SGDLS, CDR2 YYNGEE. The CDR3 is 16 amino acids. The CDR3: CASSVGVAGEPLEQFF. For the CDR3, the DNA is TGTGCCAGCAGCGTAGGTGTAGCGGGAGAGCCTCTAGAGCAGTTCTTC.